This T cell receptor beta chain was profiled in a study of monozygotic twins with inflammatory bowel disease. PCR of TCRalpha and TCRbeta cDNA was nested, with two rounds of 16 and 9 cycles. TCRdb derives one entry per CDR3 protein from the 5' RACE reads, leaving out DNA. This sample contains more than 300,000 distinct CDR3 sequences. The CDR3 consists of 17 residues. Looked up from germline, CDR1 is SGHRS and CDR2 is YFSETQ. Broader study findings: It was in IBD patients that TCRbeta diversity (inverse Simpson) was lower than in healthy co-twins.

Regarding this clonotype: The target antigen is unknown.

The rearrangement uses TRBV5-1 and TRBJ1-2; TCRdb's D call of TRBD1 is untestable without DNA. The receptor's source is a human donor with ulcerative colitis or Crohn's disease, or a healthy co-twin of an affected twin (not recorded which). The sample was blood. The CDR3 spells CASSQGGTGGWNYGYTF.